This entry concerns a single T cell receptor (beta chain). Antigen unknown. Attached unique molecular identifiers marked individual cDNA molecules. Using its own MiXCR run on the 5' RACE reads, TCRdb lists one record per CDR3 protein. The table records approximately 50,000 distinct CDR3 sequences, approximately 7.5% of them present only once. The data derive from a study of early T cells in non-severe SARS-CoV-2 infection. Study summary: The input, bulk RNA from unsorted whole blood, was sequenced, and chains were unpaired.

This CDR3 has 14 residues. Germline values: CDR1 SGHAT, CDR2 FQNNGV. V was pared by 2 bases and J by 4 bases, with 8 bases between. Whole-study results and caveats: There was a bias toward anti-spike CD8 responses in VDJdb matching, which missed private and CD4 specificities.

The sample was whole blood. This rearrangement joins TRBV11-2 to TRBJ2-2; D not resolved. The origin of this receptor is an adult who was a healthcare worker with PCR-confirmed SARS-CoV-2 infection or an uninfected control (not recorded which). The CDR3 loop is CASSLTAFTGELFF. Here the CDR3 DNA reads TGTGCCAGCAGCTTAACAGCCTTCACCGGGGAGCTGTTTTTT.